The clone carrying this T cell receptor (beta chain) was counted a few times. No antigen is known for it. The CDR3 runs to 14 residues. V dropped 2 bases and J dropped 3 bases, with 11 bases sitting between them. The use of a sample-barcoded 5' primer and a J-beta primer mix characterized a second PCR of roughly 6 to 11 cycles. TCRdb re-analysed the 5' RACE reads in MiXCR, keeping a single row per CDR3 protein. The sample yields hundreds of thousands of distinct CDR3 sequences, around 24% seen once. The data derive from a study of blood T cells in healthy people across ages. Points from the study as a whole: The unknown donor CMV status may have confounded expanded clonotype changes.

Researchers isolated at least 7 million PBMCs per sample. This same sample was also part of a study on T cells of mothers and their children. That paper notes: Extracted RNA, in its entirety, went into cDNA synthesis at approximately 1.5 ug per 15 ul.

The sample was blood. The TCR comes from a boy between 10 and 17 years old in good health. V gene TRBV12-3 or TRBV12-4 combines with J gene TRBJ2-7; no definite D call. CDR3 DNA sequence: TGTGCCAGCAGTTTAAGGCAAGGGCGCTACGAGCAGTACTTC. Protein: CASSLRQGRYEQYF.